This T cell receptor beta chain was recorded in a study of identical twins. CDR3 length equals 15 residues. The J segment lost 2 bases and the V segment lost 5 bases, leaving 7 bases of the junction unmatched. Each CDR3 protein gets one entry after TCRdb re-called the 5' RACE reads with MiXCR. The sample holds 520,000 or so distinct CDR3 sequences, less than 25% seen once. The same sample was also used in a study of T cells expressing NK-cell markers. That source reports: HCMV seropositivity characterized most of the eight sequenced donors, and seronegativity one. The study found these clonotypes also leading the CD3+CD56-NKG2C+ fraction in a handful of donors.

The chain has TRBV12-3 or TRBV12-4 and TRBJ2-3, with 7 bases matching TRBD2. Specimen: CD4+ T cells sorted from blood. The source is a woman aged 18-35 years in good health. The CDR3: CASSLTSDATDTQYF. Written as DNA, the CDR3 is TGTGCCAGCAGTCTCACTAGCGACGCCACAGATACGCAGTATTTT.